The 16 T cell receptor beta chains reported below all come from one sample, sequenced in a study of blood T cell repertoires in COVID-19. The assay was immunoSEQ multiplex PCR, and TCRdb's table has in-frame clones only and misses some. The data show approximately 140,000 clones, with 84% seen just once and 3% to 4% held by the top ten. The sample comprised PBMCs or T cells enriched from blood (not recorded which). These TCRs come from a man in his fifties in a cohort exposed to, infected with or recovered from COVID-19 (not recorded which).

The V call is TRBV27, the J call TRBJ2-7, with 7 bases lining up with TRBD2. With V trimmed by 2 bases and J by 2 bases, 3 bases remained unmatched. Germline CDR1 reads MNHEY; CDR2 reads SMNVEV (reference sequence). There are 14 residues in the CDR3. CDR3: CASSLGGGPYEQYF. CDR3 DNA sequence: TGTGCCAGCAGTTTAGGGGGAGGGCCCTACGAGCAGTACTTC.

The V gene is TRBV7-8, the J gene TRBJ1-5; possible D gene TRBD1, 6 bases. This CDR3 is 19 amino acids long. Germline V gives CDR1 SGHVS, CDR2 FQNEAQ. Trimming removed 1 base from V and 0 bases from J, with 19 bases in between. In DNA form, the CDR3 reads TGTGCCAGCAGCTTAGATCGCGGGGGCGGGGGATATAGCAATCAGCCCCAGCATTTT. It encodes CASSLDRGGGGYSNQPQHF.

The chain employs TRBV5-1 and TRBJ1-2; D perhaps matches TRBD1 (6 bases). V was clipped by 2 bases and J by 2 bases, with 16 bases between them. Looked up from germline, CDR1 is SGHRS and CDR2 is YFSETQ. CDR3 length: 16 residues. CDR3 protein: CASSFSWDKQNYGYTF. In nucleotides, the CDR3 is TGCGCCAGCAGCTTCTCGTGGGACAAACAAAACTATGGCTACACCTTC.

J is TRBJ2-2 and V is TRBV6-5, with 7 bases matching TRBD1. The CDR3 is 15 residues long. V shed 7 bases, J shed 3 bases, and the junction held 8 bases outside the gene matches. CDR1 is MNHEY, CDR2 SVGAGI, per germline. DNA for the CDR3: TGTGCCAGCATCGACCGGGACAGCTACACCGGGGAGCTGTTTTTT. Encoded protein: CASIDRDSYTGELFF.

For this clone: This sample also contains other DNA sequences that code for the same CDR3. The chain couples TRBV5-1 to TRBJ2-1; 11 bases are a match to TRBD2. The CDR3 sequence is 15 residues long. J gave up 1 base and V 3 bases, and 0 bases lay outside the gene matches. CDR1 and CDR2 (germline): SGHRS, YFSETQ. CDR3 DNA: TGCGCCAGCAGCTCTAGCGGGGGGTCCTACAATGAGCAGTTCTTC. This gives the protein CASSSSGGSYNEQFF.

A single count supports this clone. The chain combines TRBV11-3 with TRBJ2-5, with a tentative D call TRBD1 (5 bases). Germline V gene data show CDR1 as SGHNT and CDR2 as YENEEA. The V end lost 4 bases, the J end lost 3 bases, and 12 bases lay between the germline ends. The CDR3 totals 14 residues. The CDR3 protein is CASSSWTSEETQYF. CDR3 DNA sequence: TGTGCCAGCAGCTCCTGGACAAGCGAAGAGACCCAGTACTTC.

J is TRBJ2-1 and V is TRBV30, with TRBD2 matching 13 bases. V shed 5 bases, J shed 8 bases, and the junction held 12 bases outside the gene matches. Germline V gives CDR1 GTSNPN, CDR2 SVGIG (reference sequence). This CDR3 is 16 amino acids long. This chain's CDR3 is CAWSRTGTSGIDEQFF. As DNA, the CDR3 is TGTGCCTGGTCAAGAACCGGGACTAGCGGGATAGATGAGCAGTTCTTC.

The V call is TRBV7-7, the J call TRBJ2-2; 7 bases are a match to TRBD1. The CDR3 covers 15 residues. Trimming removed 4 bases from V and 1 base from J; junction bases left unmatched: 3. Germline V CDR1 and CDR2: SSHAT, FNYEAQ (reference sequence). The CDR3, as DNA: TGTGCCAGCAGCTCAAACAGGGGGAACACCGGGGAGCTGTTTTTT. Translated, it gives CASSSNRGNTGELFF.

The genes are TRBV7-3 and TRBJ2-1; perhaps TRBD2 as D (5 bases). The germline V gene encodes CDR1 SGHTA and CDR2 FQGTGA. Trimming shortened V by 4 bases and J by 4 bases, and 8 bases separated the two germline ends. The CDR3 extends over 13 amino acids. CDR3 sequence: CASSSGFYNEQFF. The DNA for the CDR3 is TGTGCCAGCAGCTCGGGATTTTACAATGAGCAGTTCTTC.

The V and J genes are TRBV27 and TRBJ1-6, with TRBD1 identical over 7 bases. CDR3 length: 15 residues. The germline CDR1 and CDR2 sequences are MNHEY and SMNVEV (reference sequence). V shed 6 bases, J shed 9 bases, and the junction held 11 bases outside the gene matches. This CDR3 reads CASRGMTGLGSPLHF. The CDR3 DNA reads as TGTGCCAGCAGGGGCATGACAGGGTTGGGTTCACCCCTCCACTTT.

The rearrangement joins TRBV29-1 to TRBJ1-2; D gene ambiguous. The CDR3 contains 11 residues. Germline CDR1 SQVTM, CDR2 ANQGSEA. Between the trimmed V and J ends, which lost 4 bases and 4 bases, there was a span of 7 bases. The CDR3 DNA sequence: TGCAGCGTTGTGAGTGTCTATGGCTACACCTTC. Translation: CSVVSVYGYTF.

This chain connects TRBV11-3 to TRBJ1-4; D is unresolved. Per germline, CDR1 SGHNT and CDR2 YENEEA. The CDR3 totals 13 residues. V was shortened by 4 bases and J by 7 bases, with 10 bases between the two germline ends. CDR3 DNA sequence: TGTGCCAGCAGCTCCCCCTCGGGTGAAAAACTGTTTTTT. Protein product: CASSSPSGEKLFF. The full variable domain, rest sourced from reference TRBV11-3 and TRBJ1-4, is EAGVVQSPRYKIIEKKQPVAFWCNPISGHNTLYWYLQNLGQGPELLIRYENEEAVDDSQLPKDRFSAERLKGVDSTLKIQPAELGDSAVYLCASSSPSGEKLFFGSGTQLSVL.

In nucleotides, the CDR3 is TGTGCCTGGAAACAGGCCCCCGGCTATGGCTACACCTTC. It is translated as CAWKQAPGYGYTF. This chain links TRBV30 with TRBJ1-2; D perhaps matches TRBD1 (5 bases). Germline CDR1 and CDR2: GTSNPN and SVGIG (reference sequence). CDR3 length: 13 residues. The V end lost 4 bases, the J end lost 4 bases, and 13 bases lay between the germline ends.

V gene TRBV6-5 combines with J gene TRBJ2-7, with a possible D match to TRBD1 (6 bases). Trimming removed 5 bases from V and 2 bases from J, with 13 bases in between. The CDR3 runs to 14 residues. Germline values: CDR1 MNHEY, CDR2 SVGAGI. The CDR3 bases are TGTGCCAGCAGTATCACAGGGAATCCCTACGAGCAGTACTTC. Residues: CASSITGNPYEQYF.

The rearrangement joins TRBV5-4 to TRBJ2-1; D remains ambiguous. The V gene's germline CDR1 is SGHNT and CDR2 YYREEE (reference sequence). Trimming removed 3 bases from V and 6 bases from J, with 7 bases in between. The CDR3 spans 12 residues. The CDR3 spells CASSSNSNEQFF. The CDR3 DNA follows: TGTGCCAGCAGCTCCAATAGCAATGAGCAGTTCTTC.

V usage is TRBV10-3 and J usage is TRBJ2-1; tentative D call: TRBD2 (5 bases). Trimming left V 5 bases short and J 5 bases short, with 7 bases between. The CDR3 consists of 12 residues. Germline V gene sequence: CDR1 ENHRY, CDR2 SYGVKD. CDR3 in amino acids: CAISRENNEQFF. The CDR3 DNA sequence: TGTGCCATCAGTCGGGAAAACAATGAGCAGTTCTTC.